A single T cell receptor (beta chain) is shown here with its context. This sample is drawn from a study of T cell changes during pregnancy in multiple sclerosis. The protocol was immunoSEQ multiplex PCR, while the TCRdb copy is restricted to in-frame clones and leaves out a portion. The sample has 65,000 to 95,000 clones, around 89% seen once; the top ten hold 1.5% to 2%. Germline V CDR1 and CDR2: SGHTA, FQGNSA. CDR3 length: 11 residues. V dropped 3 bases and J dropped 8 bases, with 7 bases sitting between them. Sample: peripheral blood, taken before pregnancy. This TCR derives from a female donor with multiple sclerosis, enrolled in a pregnancy study. This rearrangement joins TRBV7-2 to TRBJ1-1, with D uncertain. The CDR3 protein is CASSLFREAFF. Written as DNA, the CDR3 is TGTGCCAGCAGCTTGTTTCGGGAAGCTTTCTTT.